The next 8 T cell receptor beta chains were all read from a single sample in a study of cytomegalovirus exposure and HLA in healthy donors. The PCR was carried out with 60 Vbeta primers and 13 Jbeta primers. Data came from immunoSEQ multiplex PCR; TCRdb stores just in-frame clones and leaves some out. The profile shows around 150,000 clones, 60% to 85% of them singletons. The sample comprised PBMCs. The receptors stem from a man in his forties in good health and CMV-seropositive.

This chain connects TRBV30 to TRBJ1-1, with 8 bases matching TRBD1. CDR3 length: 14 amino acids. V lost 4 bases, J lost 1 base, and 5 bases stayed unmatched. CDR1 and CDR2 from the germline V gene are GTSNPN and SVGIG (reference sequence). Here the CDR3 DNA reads TGTGCCTGGATAAGGGACAGGCCGAACACTGAAGCTTTCTTT. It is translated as CAWIRDRPNTEAFF. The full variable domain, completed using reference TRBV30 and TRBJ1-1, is SQTIHQWPATLVQPVGSPLSLECTVEGTSNPNLYWYRQAAGRGLQLLFYSVGIGQISSEVPQNLSASRPQDRQFILSSKKLLLSDSGFYLCAWIRDRPNTEAFFGQGTRLTVV.

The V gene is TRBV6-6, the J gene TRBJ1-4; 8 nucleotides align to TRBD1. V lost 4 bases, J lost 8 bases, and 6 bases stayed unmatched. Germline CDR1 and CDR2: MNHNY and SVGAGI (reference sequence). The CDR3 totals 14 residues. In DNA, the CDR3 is TGTGCCAGCAGTTCTCCAGGGGGCAAGGAAAAACTGTTTTTT. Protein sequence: CASSSPGGKEKLFF.

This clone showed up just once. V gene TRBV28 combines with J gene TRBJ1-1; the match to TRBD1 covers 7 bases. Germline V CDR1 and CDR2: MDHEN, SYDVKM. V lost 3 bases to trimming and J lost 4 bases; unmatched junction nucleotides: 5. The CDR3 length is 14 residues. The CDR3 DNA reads TGTGCCAGCAGTTTTAGGGGGCTTACCACTGAAGCTTTCTTT. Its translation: CASSFRGLTTEAFF.

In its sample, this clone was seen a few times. The chain's CDR3 is CASSGTSGNTGELFF. CDR3 coding DNA: TGTGCCAGCAGTGGGACTAGCGGAAACACCGGGGAGCTGTTTTTT. The chain recombines TRBV6-6 with TRBJ2-2, with 11 bases identical to TRBD2. The CDR3 contains 15 residues. Trimming removed 5 bases from V and 2 bases from J; junction bases left unmatched: 1. Per germline, CDR1 MNHNY and CDR2 SVGAGI (reference sequence).

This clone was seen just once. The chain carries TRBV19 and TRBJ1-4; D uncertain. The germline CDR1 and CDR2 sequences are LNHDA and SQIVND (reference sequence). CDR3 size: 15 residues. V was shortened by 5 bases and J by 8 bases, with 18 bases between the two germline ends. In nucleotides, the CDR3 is TGTGCCAGTAGTGCCCCTGGAGGATCCTACGAAAAACTGTTTTTT. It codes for CASSAPGGSYEKLFF.

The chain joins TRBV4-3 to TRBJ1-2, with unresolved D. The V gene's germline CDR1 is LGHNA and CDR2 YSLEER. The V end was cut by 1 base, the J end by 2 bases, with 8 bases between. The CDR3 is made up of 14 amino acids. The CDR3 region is CASSQVRANYGYTF. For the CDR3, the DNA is TGCGCCAGCAGCCAAGTGAGAGCAAACTATGGCTACACCTTC.

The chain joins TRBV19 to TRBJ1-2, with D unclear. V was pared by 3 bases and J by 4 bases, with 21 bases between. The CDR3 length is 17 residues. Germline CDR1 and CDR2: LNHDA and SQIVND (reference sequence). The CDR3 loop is CASSMASDPTGGYGYTF. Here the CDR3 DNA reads TGTGCCAGTAGTATGGCGTCAGACCCTACGGGTGGCTATGGCTACACCTTC.

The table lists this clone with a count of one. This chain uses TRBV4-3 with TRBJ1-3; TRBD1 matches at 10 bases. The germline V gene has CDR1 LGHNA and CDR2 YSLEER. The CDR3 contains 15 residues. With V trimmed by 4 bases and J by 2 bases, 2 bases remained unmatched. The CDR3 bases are TGCGCCAGCAGCCTGGGGACAGGGGCTGGAAACACCATATATTTT. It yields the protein CASSLGTGAGNTIYF.